This passage covers 20 T cell receptor beta chains from one sample sequenced in a study of technical replicates of blood from a handful of donors. Sequenced by immunoSEQ multiplex PCR; TCRdb stores in-frame clones only, minus some. The sample includes about 69,000 clones, around nine tenths of them seen just once. The specimen sequenced was PBMCs. All receptors come from a human donor in good health. Some clones in this sample may be carry-over from other donors' samples.

The rearrangement uses TRBV19 and TRBJ1-5; 7 bases align to TRBD1. Looked up from germline, CDR1 is LNHDA and CDR2 is SQIVND (reference sequence). The CDR3 consists of 13 residues. Unmatched junction bases numbered 5, after V lost 8 bases and J lost 4 bases. The CDR3 reads CASRTGPNQPQHF. CDR3 DNA: TGTGCCAGTCGGACAGGCCCAAATCAGCCCCAGCATTTT.

The CDR3 coding sequence is TGTGCCACCGCACCTTCAGGGACTCCCTTAGGCTACACCTTC. Its protein is CATAPSGTPLGYTF. V and J are TRBV19 and TRBJ1-2; possible D gene TRBD1, 5 bases. With 10 bases removed from V and 8 bases from J, the gap between germline ends came to 23 bases. CDR3 length: 14 residues. Germline V gene lookup returns CDR1 LNHDA and CDR2 SQIVND (reference sequence).

The chain carries TRBV7-7 and TRBJ1-2, with no clear D. Trimming took off 6 bases at V and 4 bases at J, with 18 bases between the two ends. This CDR3 is built from 15 residues. Germline-derived CDR1 and CDR2 are SSHAT and FNYEAQ (reference sequence). The CDR3 nucleotides read TGTGCCAGCAGTCAAGCCCCCAGAGACTTCTATGGCTACACCTTC. As protein: CASSQAPRDFYGYTF.

The chain has TRBV19 and TRBJ2-7; 10 bases align to TRBD2. Trimming took 6 bases from V and 0 from J; bases not matched to a gene: 8. CDR3 length equals 16 residues. Germline CDR1 is LNHDA and CDR2 is SQIVND (reference sequence). This CDR3 is CASRKGLAPSSYEQYF. The CDR3 DNA sequence: TGTGCCAGTAGGAAGGGACTAGCGCCAAGCTCCTACGAGCAGTACTTC.

The V and J genes are TRBV29-1 and TRBJ2-1; tentative D call: TRBD2 (6 bases). V was clipped by 3 bases and J by 0 bases, with 9 bases between them. Looked up from germline, CDR1 is SQVTM and CDR2 is ANQGSEA. The CDR3 spans 14 residues. CDR3 DNA: TGCAGCGTTGATAGAGCGGGCTCCTACAATGAGCAGTTCTTC. Translated, it gives CSVDRAGSYNEQFF.

J is TRBJ2-3 and V is TRBV4-3, with 9 bases that match TRBD2. J gave up 5 bases and V 1 base, and 4 bases lay outside the gene matches. The germline CDR1 and CDR2 sequences are LGHNA and YSLEER. The CDR3 is 15 residues long. This chain's CDR3 is CASSQGGGALDTQYF. For the CDR3, the DNA is TGCGCCAGCAGCCAAGGCGGGGGGGCGTTAGATACGCAGTATTTT.

The chain couples TRBV5-5 to TRBJ1-5; 12 bases match TRBD1. The CDR3 length is 19 residues. Germline CDR1 SGHKS, CDR2 YYEKEE (reference sequence). The ends lost 4 bases at V and 2 bases at J; junction bases unmatched: 13. The CDR3 bases are TGTGCCAGCAGCGAACGAGGGACAGGGGGCATGTTTGGCAATCAGCCCCAGCATTTT. This codes for CASSERGTGGMFGNQPQHF.

The CDR3 protein is CASSGQGALVEQYF. The CDR3 coding sequence is TGTGCCAGCAGTGGCCAGGGGGCTCTGGTCGAGCAGTACTTC. J is TRBJ2-7 and V is TRBV2; 8 bases match TRBD1. The CDR3 totals 14 residues. CDR1 and CDR2 (germline): SNHLY, FYNNEI. The J segment lost 6 bases and the V segment lost 4 bases, leaving 8 bases of the junction unmatched.

The chain employs TRBV25-1 and TRBJ2-7; the match to TRBD1 covers 7 bases. The CDR3 is 13 residues long. Trimming cost V 8 bases and J 5 bases; bases outside gene matches: 9. CDR1 and CDR2 from the germline V gene are MGHDK and SYGVNS. This CDR3 reads CASGTGQANEQYF. The CDR3 region has the DNA TGTGCCAGCGGTACTGGACAGGCCAACGAGCAGTACTTC.

This clone was counted between two and nine times. This chain links TRBV5-4 with TRBJ1-1; 7 bases align to TRBD1. This CDR3 has 13 residues. V was clipped by 4 bases and J by 11 bases; unmatched bases: 11. The V gene's germline CDR1 is SGHNT and CDR2 YYREEE (reference sequence). The CDR3 sequence is CASSGGQDLVAFF. The CDR3 DNA reads as TGTGCCAGCAGCGGAGGACAGGATTTGGTGGCTTTCTTT.

This chain joins TRBV11-1 and TRBJ2-5; D perhaps matches TRBD1 (5 bases). V was shortened by 1 base and J by 5 bases, with 11 bases between the two germline ends. Germline CDR1 reads SGHAT; CDR2 reads FQDESV (reference sequence). CDR3 length: 14 amino acids. The CDR3 nucleotides read TGTGCCAGCAGCTTAGGTCAGGGAATGGAGACCCAGTACTTC. Its translation: CASSLGQGMETQYF.

V is TRBV7-9 and J is TRBJ2-3; D gene ambiguous. Looked up from germline, CDR1 is SEHNR and CDR2 is FQNEAQ (reference sequence). Trimming stripped 5 bases from V and 9 bases from J, with 9 bases between. The CDR3 is 11 residues long. CDR3 nucleotides: TGTGCCAGCAGCGCCACCGGGACGCAGTATTTT. This encodes CASSATGTQYF.

V gene TRBV7-2 combines with J gene TRBJ2-2, with TRBD2 matching 7 bases. The CDR3 spans 16 residues. Germline V gives CDR1 SGHTA, CDR2 FQGNSA. Germline trimming cut 0 bases from V and 5 bases from J; bases unmatched to any gene: 6. The CDR3 sequence is CASSLATGGGTGELFF. CDR3 nucleotides: TGTGCCAGCAGCTTAGCTACGGGAGGCGGAACCGGGGAGCTGTTTTTT.

The chain employs TRBV27 and TRBJ2-5, with D possibly TRBD1 on 6 matching bases. The V end lost 5 bases, the J end lost 3 bases, and 13 bases lay between the germline ends. The CDR3 spans 14 residues. The germline V gene has CDR1 MNHEY and CDR2 SMNVEV (reference sequence). The DNA of the CDR3 is TGTGCCAGCAGTCCTAGGGCAGGGGAAGAGACCCAGTACTTC. The encoded protein is CASSPRAGEETQYF.

This clone was recorded once. The chain uses TRBV5-1 and TRBJ2-5; D possibly corresponds to TRBD2 (6 bases). V lost 5 bases and J 2 bases, leaving 10 bases between the germline ends. The germline V gene has CDR1 SGHRS and CDR2 YFSETQ. CDR3 size: 13 residues. The CDR3 bases are TGCGCCAGCAGAACGGGGGTTCAAGAGACCCAGTACTTC. Residues: CASRTGVQETQYF.

J is TRBJ2-1 and V is TRBV4-3, with 14 bases that match TRBD2. The CDR3 is made up of 15 amino acids. In germline, CDR1 is LGHNA, CDR2 YSLEER. V was clipped by 6 bases and J by 8 bases; unmatched bases: 6. CDR3 region: CASRPGLAGVYEQFF. CDR3 nucleotides: TGCGCCAGCAGGCCGGGACTAGCGGGAGTCTATGAGCAGTTCTTC.

This clone was detected once. V is TRBV7-2 and J is TRBJ2-5; 14 nucleotides match TRBD2. Trimming took 3 bases from V and 4 from J; bases not matched to a gene: 4. The CDR3 is made up of 16 amino acids. Germline CDR1 is SGHTA and CDR2 is FQGNSA. DNA for the CDR3: TGTGCCAGCAGCTTGGGGACTAGCGGGAGTCCAGAGACCCAGTACTTC. It specifies CASSLGTSGSPETQYF. Variable domain in full (rest from reference TRBV7-2 and TRBJ2-5): GAGVSQSPSNKVTEKGKDVELRCDPISGHTALYWYRQSLGQGLEFLIYFQGNSAPDKSGLPSDRFSAERTGGSVSTLTIQRTQQEDSAVYLCASSLGTSGSPETQYFGPGTRLLVL.

This clone was counted a single time. V usage is TRBV9 and J usage is TRBJ2-3; TRBD1 agrees at 9 bases. This CDR3 spans 15 amino acids. The junction had 6 bases not matched to a gene; V was cut back by 3 bases and J by 4 bases. CDR1 is SGDLS, CDR2 YYNGEE, per germline. This CDR3 is CASSAGQGFPDTQYF. DNA of the CDR3: TGTGCCAGCAGCGCGGGACAGGGCTTCCCAGATACGCAGTATTTT.

V is TRBV19 and J is TRBJ2-2, with TRBD1 matching over 7 bases. This CDR3 has 16 residues. The V and J ends lost 1 base and 4 bases, in that order; junction bases with no gene match: 6. Germline CDR1 is LNHDA and CDR2 is SQIVND (reference sequence). The CDR3 spells CASSIVRGLSTGELFF. CDR3 bases: TGTGCCAGTAGTATAGTGAGGGGGCTTTCCACCGGGGAGCTGTTTTTT.

This rearrangement joins TRBV6-1 to TRBJ1-2; 7 bases are shared with TRBD1. Germline V gene sequence: CDR1 MNHNS, CDR2 SASEGT. With V trimmed by 2 bases and J by 3 bases, 12 bases remained unmatched. The CDR3 is made up of 17 amino acids. CDR3 amino acids: CASSESFGGTAHYGYTF. CDR3 coding DNA: TGTGCCAGCAGTGAAAGCTTTGGTGGGACAGCCCACTATGGCTACACCTTC.